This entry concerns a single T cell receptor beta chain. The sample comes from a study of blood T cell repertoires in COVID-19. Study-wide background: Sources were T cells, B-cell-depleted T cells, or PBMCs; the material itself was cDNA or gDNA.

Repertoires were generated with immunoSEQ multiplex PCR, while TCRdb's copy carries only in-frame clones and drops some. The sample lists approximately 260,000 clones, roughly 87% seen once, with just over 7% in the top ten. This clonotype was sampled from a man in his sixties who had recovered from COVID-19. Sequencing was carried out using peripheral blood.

The CDR3: CASSPGGRLSKNIQYF. The CDR3 DNA follows: TGTGCCAGCAGCCCAGGCGGGCGGTTATCCAAAAACATTCAGTACTTC. The chain links TRBV21-1 to TRBJ2-4; TRBD2 was called by the table and not checked on the DNA. TRBV21-1 is classified as a pseudogene. CDR3 length: 16 residues.